Shown below are 20 T cell receptor beta chains from a single sample sequenced in a study of blood T cell repertoires in COVID-19. Repertoires were generated with immunoSEQ multiplex PCR, while TCRdb's copy carries only in-frame clones and drops some. Seen here are about 390,000 clones, around 87% observed once, and the top ten hold about 2%. Sequenced input: peripheral blood. The receptors were gathered from a woman aged 55-70 years with COVID-19, enrolled during active disease.

The rearrangement joins TRBV20-1 to TRBJ2-7; D might be TRBD2 (6 bases). The CDR3 length is 11 residues. Germline lookup yields CDR1 DFQATT and CDR2 SNEGSKA (reference sequence). The V and J ends lost 6 bases and 6 bases respectively, with 12 bases between them. CDR3 bases: TGCAGTGCCGCACCGGAGGGCGAGCAGTACTTC. This codes for CSAAPEGEQYF.

The V call is TRBV11-2, the J call TRBJ1-1, with TRBD1 identical over 8 bases. Germline assignment: CDR1 SGHAT and CDR2 FQNNGV. There are 15 residues in the CDR3. J gave up 4 bases and V 5 bases, and 9 bases lay outside the gene matches. The CDR3 loop is CASSRQDRVGTEAFF. The CDR3 DNA reads TGTGCCAGCAGCCGACAGGACAGGGTGGGCACTGAAGCTTTCTTT.

This clone was detected once. This chain links TRBV2 with TRBJ1-2; D not certain. V lost 2 bases and J 4 bases, leaving 17 bases between the germline ends. CDR1 is SNHLY and CDR2 is FYNNEI in the germline V gene. The CDR3 length is 16 residues. As DNA, the CDR3 is TGTGCCAGCAGTGAAAGGCAGCGCCCGCTGATCTATGGCTACACCTTC. Translated, it gives CASSERQRPLIYGYTF. Full variable domain (remainder filled in from reference TRBV2 and TRBJ1-2): EPEVTQTPSHQVTQMGQEVILRCVPISNHLYFYWYRQILGQKVEFLVSFYNNEISEKSEIFDDQFSVERPDGSNFTLKIRSTKLEDSAMYFCASSERQRPLIYGYTFGSGTRLTVV.

The J gene is TRBJ1-5, the V gene TRBV7-9; 8 nucleotides align to TRBD1. CDR1 and CDR2 (germline): SEHNR, FQNEAQ (reference sequence). CDR3 length: 17 amino acids. J gave up 3 bases and V 4 bases, and 11 bases lay outside the gene matches. The CDR3 reads CASSSPSGQGNNQPQHF. The CDR3 DNA sequence: TGTGCCAGCAGCTCCCCGAGCGGACAGGGCAACAATCAGCCCCAGCATTTT.

This chain joins TRBV27 and TRBJ2-7; D may be TRBD1 (5 bases). CDR3 length equals 15 residues. V was clipped by 2 bases and J by 4 bases, with 15 bases between them. Per germline, CDR1 MNHEY and CDR2 SMNVEV (reference sequence). This chain's CDR3 is CASSLKGRVGYEQYF. CDR3 sequence (DNA): TGTGCCAGCAGTTTAAAAGGCAGGGTGGGGTACGAGCAGTACTTC.

The V and J genes are TRBV12-3 or TRBV12-4 and TRBJ1-1, with a possible D match to TRBD1 (5 bases). Trimming shortened V by 7 bases and J by 4 bases, and 10 bases separated the two germline ends. This CDR3 has 12 residues. The DNA of the CDR3 is TGTGCCAGCACCTGGGACTTCACTGAAGCTTTCTTT. Translating it yields CASTWDFTEAFF.

This chain connects TRBV9 to TRBJ2-1; TRBD1 agrees at 7 bases. The germline V gene has CDR1 SGDLS and CDR2 YYNGEE. The CDR3 is made up of 15 amino acids. After removal of 3 bases from V and 4 bases from J, the junction contained 7 bases not matched to a gene. This chain's CDR3 is CASSAGTASYNEQFF. The CDR3, as DNA: TGTGCCAGCAGCGCGGGGACAGCATCTTACAATGAGCAGTTCTTC.

The chain uses TRBV6-5 and TRBJ1-1; TRBD1 matches 8 bases. The germline gives CDR1 MNHEY, CDR2 SVGAGI. This CDR3 has 13 residues. Unmatched junction bases numbered 7, after V lost 10 bases and J lost 3 bases. CDR3 in DNA: TGTGCCATCCGTGGACAGGGCTACACTGAAGCTTTCTTT. Protein: CAIRGQGYTEAFF.

The CDR3 here is CASSVADNQPQHF. DNA of the CDR3: TGTGCCAGCAGCGTAGCAGACAATCAGCCCCAGCATTTT. The chain combines TRBV9 with TRBJ1-5; the D is unclear. CDR3 length: 13 residues. Trimming shortened V by 0 bases and J by 3 bases, and 4 bases separated the two germline ends. CDR1 and CDR2 (germline): SGDLS, YYNGEE.

The J gene is TRBJ1-2, the V gene TRBV7-9; D is unclear. In germline, CDR1 is SEHNR, CDR2 FQNEAQ (reference sequence). The V and J ends lost 5 bases and 2 bases respectively, with 12 bases between them. The CDR3 is 14 amino acids. The CDR3 sequence: CASSGGRINYGYTF. The DNA for the CDR3 is TGTGCCAGCAGCGGAGGGCGAATAAACTATGGCTACACCTTC.

CDR3 loop: CASSAGGRTEAFF. The CDR3 DNA sequence: TGTGCCAGCAGCGCGGGGGGTCGCACTGAAGCTTTCTTT. The V and J genes are TRBV6-5 and TRBJ1-1; a weak D match, TRBD1 (5 bases). Between the trimmed V and J ends, which lost 6 bases and 4 bases, there was a span of 12 bases. The CDR3 extends over 13 amino acids. Per the germline V gene, CDR1 is MNHEY and CDR2 is SVGAGI.

The chain carries TRBV5-6 and TRBJ2-3; D possibly corresponds to TRBD2 (6 bases). V was cut by 1 base and J by 5 bases, with 17 bases left in between. The CDR3 consists of 16 residues. CDR1 is SGHDT and CDR2 is YYEEEE in the germline V gene. CDR3 nucleotide sequence: TGTGCCAGCAGCTTGTGGCGTTTCGGGGGAGTAGATACGCAGTATTTT. It translates to CASSLWRFGGVDTQYF.

The chain uses TRBV5-6 and TRBJ2-7; 8 nucleotides agree with TRBD1. V lost 2 bases to trimming and J lost 5 bases; unmatched junction nucleotides: 9. The CDR3 extends over 15 amino acids. The V gene's germline CDR1 is SGHDT and CDR2 YYEEEE. The CDR3 loop reads CASSLLGRGRDEQYF. The CDR3, as DNA: TGTGCCAGCAGCTTACTCGGCAGGGGGCGAGACGAGCAGTACTTC.

This clone came up a few times. The chain carries TRBV28 and TRBJ1-5; no firm D call. Trimming shortened V by 4 bases and J by 9 bases, and 19 bases separated the two germline ends. This CDR3 spans 15 amino acids. Germline V CDR1 and CDR2: MDHEN, SYDVKM. This CDR3 reads CASSSDSSSDLPQHF. In DNA, the CDR3 is TGTGCCAGCAGTTCCGACTCCTCATCGGATCTGCCCCAGCATTTT.

This chain's CDR3 is CASSSPGVGTEAFF. DNA for the CDR3: TGTGCCAGCAGTTCCCCGGGGGTGGGAACTGAAGCTTTCTTT. V and J are TRBV6-5 and TRBJ1-1; D is possibly TRBD1 (5 bases). CDR1 MNHEY and CDR2 SVGAGI come from the germline V gene. Trimming took off 4 bases at V and 5 bases at J, with 14 bases between the two ends. This CDR3 spans 14 amino acids.

V gene TRBV5-4 combines with J gene TRBJ1-1; TRBD1 agrees at 7 bases. V lost 4 bases, J lost 1 base, and 4 bases stayed unmatched. CDR1 is SGHNT and CDR2 is YYREEE in the germline V gene (reference sequence). The CDR3 has 14 residues. In nucleotides, the CDR3 is TGTGCCAGCAGCGCCGGGACAGCGAACACTGAAGCTTTCTTT. Amino acid sequence: CASSAGTANTEAFF.

The CDR3 protein is CASSLKEGMFLNTEAFF. CDR3 bases: TGTGCCAGCAGCTTGAAGGAGGGTATGTTTCTAAACACTGAAGCTTTCTTT. This chain links TRBV5-6 with TRBJ1-1; D is unclear. V was pared by 1 base and J by 2 bases, with 18 bases between. Germline V gene sequence: CDR1 SGHDT, CDR2 YYEEEE. The CDR3 length is 17 residues.

The CDR3 is CSVVGGKGTQYF. The CDR3, as DNA: TGCAGCGTTGTGGGGGGAAAAGGGACCCAGTACTTC. The V gene is TRBV29-1, the J gene TRBJ2-5, with a weak D call TRBD2 (6 bases). Germline values: CDR1 SQVTM, CDR2 ANQGSEA. V was cut by 4 bases and J by 7 bases, with 13 bases left in between. This CDR3 region has 12 residues.

This clone has just a few counts. This chain joins TRBV2 and TRBJ1-1, with D maybe TRBD1 (6 bases). Trimming shortened V by 7 bases and J by 1 base, and 10 bases separated the two germline ends. The germline V gene has CDR1 SNHLY and CDR2 FYNNEI. The CDR3 contains 13 residues. In DNA, the CDR3 is TGTGCCAGCACGGGACATACGAACACTGAAGCTTTCTTT. Translating it yields CASTGHTNTEAFF.

V usage is TRBV29-1 and J usage is TRBJ2-3; TRBD1 matches 7 bases. The germline gives CDR1 SQVTM, CDR2 ANQGSEA. The J segment lost 0 bases and the V segment lost 5 bases, leaving 8 bases of the junction unmatched. This CDR3 region has 15 residues. CDR3 sequence reads: CSVQGDHRSTDTQYF. Written as DNA, the CDR3 is TGCAGCGTTCAGGGGGATCACCGAAGCACAGATACGCAGTATTTT.